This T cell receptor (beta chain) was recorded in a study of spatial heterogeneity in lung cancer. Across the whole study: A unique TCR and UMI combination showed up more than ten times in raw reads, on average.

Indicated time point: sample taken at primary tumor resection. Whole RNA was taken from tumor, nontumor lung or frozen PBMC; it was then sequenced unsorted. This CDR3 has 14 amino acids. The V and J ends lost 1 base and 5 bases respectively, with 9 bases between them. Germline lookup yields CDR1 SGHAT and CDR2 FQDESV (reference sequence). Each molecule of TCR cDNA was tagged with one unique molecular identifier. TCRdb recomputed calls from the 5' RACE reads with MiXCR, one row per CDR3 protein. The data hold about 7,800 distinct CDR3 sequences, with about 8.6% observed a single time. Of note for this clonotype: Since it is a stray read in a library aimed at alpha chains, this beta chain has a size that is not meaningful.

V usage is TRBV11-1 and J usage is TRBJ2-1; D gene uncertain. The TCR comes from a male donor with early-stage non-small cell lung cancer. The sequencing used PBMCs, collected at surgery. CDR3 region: CASSLGRYNNEQFF. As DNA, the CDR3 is TGTGCCAGCAGCTTAGGGAGATATAACAATGAGCAGTTCTTC. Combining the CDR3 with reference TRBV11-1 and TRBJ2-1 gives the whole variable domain EAEVAQSPRYKITEKSQAVAFWCDPISGHATLYWYRQILGQGPELLVQFQDESVVDDSQLPKDRFSAERLKGVDSTLKIQPAELGDSAMYLCASSLGRYNNEQFFGPGTRLTVL.